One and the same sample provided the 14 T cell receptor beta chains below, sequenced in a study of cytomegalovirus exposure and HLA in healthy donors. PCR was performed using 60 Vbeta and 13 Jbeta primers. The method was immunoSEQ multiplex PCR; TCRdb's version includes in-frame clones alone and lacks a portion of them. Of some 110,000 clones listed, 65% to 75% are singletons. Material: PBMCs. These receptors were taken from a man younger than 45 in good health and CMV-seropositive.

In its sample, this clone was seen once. The CDR3 nucleotides read TGTGCCAGCAGCTTGAGGGGCGGGGGGGGTTTCGAGCAGTACTTC. This gives the protein CASSLRGGGGFEQYF. The chain recombines TRBV5-4 with TRBJ2-7; 9 bases are a match to TRBD2. The CDR3 runs 15 residues. Trimming took 1 base from V and 6 from J; bases not matched to a gene: 8. Germline CDR1 reads SGHNT; CDR2 reads YYREEE (reference sequence).

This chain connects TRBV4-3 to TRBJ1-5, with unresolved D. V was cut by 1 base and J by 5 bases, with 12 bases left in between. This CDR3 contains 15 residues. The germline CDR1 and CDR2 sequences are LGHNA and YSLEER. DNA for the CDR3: TGCGCCAGCAGCCAAGGACACCGGGGTGATCAGCCCCAGCATTTT. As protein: CASSQGHRGDQPQHF.

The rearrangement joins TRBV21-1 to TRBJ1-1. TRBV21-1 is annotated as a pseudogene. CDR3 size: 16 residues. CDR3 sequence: CASFRTHTGRETEAFF. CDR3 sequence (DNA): TGTGCCAGCTTTCGAACCCATACAGGGAGGGAAACTGAAGCTTTCTTT.

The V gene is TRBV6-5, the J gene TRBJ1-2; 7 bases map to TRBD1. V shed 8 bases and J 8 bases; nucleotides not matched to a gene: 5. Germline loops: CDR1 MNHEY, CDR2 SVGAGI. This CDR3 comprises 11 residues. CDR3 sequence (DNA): TGTGCCAGCGGGCAGGGGGTAGGCTACACCTTC. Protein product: CASGQGVGYTF.

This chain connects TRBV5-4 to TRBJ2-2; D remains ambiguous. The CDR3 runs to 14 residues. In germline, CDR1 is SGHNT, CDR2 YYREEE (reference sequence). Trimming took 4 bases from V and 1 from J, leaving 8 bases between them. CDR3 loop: CASSTTVNTGELFF. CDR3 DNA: TGTGCCAGCAGCACCACAGTGAACACCGGGGAGCTGTTTTTT.

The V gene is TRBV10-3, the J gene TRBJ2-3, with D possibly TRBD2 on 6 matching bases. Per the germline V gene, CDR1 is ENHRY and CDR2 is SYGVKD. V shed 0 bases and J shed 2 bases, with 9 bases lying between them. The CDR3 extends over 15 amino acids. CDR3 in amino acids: CAISESLLATDTQYF. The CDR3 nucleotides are TGTGCCATCAGTGAGTCGTTACTAGCCACAGATACGCAGTATTTT.

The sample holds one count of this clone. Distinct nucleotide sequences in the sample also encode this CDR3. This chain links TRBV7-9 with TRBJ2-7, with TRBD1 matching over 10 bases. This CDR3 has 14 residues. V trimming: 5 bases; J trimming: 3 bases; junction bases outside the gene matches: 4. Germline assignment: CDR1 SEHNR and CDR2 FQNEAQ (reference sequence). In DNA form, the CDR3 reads TGTGCCAGCAGCCCACGGGACAGGGGCTACGAGCAGTACTTC. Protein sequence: CASSPRDRGYEQYF.

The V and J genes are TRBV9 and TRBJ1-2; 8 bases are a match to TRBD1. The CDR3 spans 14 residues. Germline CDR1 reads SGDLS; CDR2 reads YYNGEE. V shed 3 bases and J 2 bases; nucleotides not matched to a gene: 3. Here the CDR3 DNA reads TGTGCCAGCAGCGCTACAGGGGGAAACTATGGCTACACCTTC. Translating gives CASSATGGNYGYTF.

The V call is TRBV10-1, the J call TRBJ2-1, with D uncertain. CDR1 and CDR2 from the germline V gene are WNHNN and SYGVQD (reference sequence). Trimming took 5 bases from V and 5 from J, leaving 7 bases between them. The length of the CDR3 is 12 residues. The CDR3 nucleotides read TGCGCCAGCAGTTTGGCCAACAATGAGCAGTTCTTC. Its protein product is CASSLANNEQFF.

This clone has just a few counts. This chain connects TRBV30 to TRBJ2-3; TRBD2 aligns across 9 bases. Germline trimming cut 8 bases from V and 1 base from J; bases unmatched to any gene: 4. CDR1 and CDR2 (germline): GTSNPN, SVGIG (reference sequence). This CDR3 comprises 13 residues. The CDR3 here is CAGRTSGTDTQYF. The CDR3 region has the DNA TGTGCCGGAAGGACTAGCGGCACAGATACGCAGTATTTT.

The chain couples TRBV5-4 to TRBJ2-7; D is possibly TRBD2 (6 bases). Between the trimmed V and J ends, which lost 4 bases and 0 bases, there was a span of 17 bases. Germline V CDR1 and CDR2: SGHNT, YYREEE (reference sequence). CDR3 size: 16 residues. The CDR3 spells CASSRDGRGNSYEQYF. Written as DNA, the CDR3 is TGTGCCAGCAGCAGGGACGGGCGGGGTAACTCCTACGAGCAGTACTTC.

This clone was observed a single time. CDR3 nucleotide sequence: TGCGCCAGCAGCCTAACCTACAGGTCCTACGAGCAGTACTTC. Translated, it gives CASSLTYRSYEQYF. The rearrangement links TRBV5-1 to TRBJ2-5; D might be TRBD1 (5 bases). The better agreement between TRBJ2-7 and the DNA end casts doubt on the J call. The CDR3 runs 14 residues. Germline V gives CDR1 SGHRS, CDR2 YFSETQ.

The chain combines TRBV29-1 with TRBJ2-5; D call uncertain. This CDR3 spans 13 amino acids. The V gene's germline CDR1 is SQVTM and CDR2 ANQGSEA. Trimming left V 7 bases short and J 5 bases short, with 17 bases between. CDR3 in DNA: TGCAGCGCCGCCGATCAGAATGGTGAGACCCAGTACTTC. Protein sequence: CSAADQNGETQYF.

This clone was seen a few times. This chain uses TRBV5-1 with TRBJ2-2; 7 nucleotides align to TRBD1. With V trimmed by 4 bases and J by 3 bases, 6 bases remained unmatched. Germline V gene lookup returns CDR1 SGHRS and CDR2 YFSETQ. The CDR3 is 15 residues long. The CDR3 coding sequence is TGCGCCAGCAGCGTCCGGGACAGCTACACCGGGGAGCTGTTTTTT. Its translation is CASSVRDSYTGELFF.